The clone carrying this T cell receptor beta chain was seen repeatedly, ten times or more. Antigen: not known. These data are taken from a study of response to subunit inactivated influenza vaccine. MiXCR was run by TCRdb on the RT-PCR reads, yielding one entry per CDR3 protein. The repertoire consists of under 200,000 distinct CDR3 sequences, with less than 15% occurring once and the leading ten covering around 32%. The study, taken as a whole, reports: There was a suggestion from the authors that each seasonal influenza vaccination recruits few new T cells.

These records were also assigned to another study, of T cells expressing NK-cell markers. In that study: The authors generated TCR beta cDNA through 5'RACE template switching with UMIs. One of eight sequenced donors was HCMV-seronegative; the other seven were seropositive.

The sample in question was CD8+ T cells sorted from PBMCs, obtained 11 to 12 days after vaccination. The receptor was isolated from a man in his fifties who received an inactivated influenza vaccine.

The chain's CDR3 is CSVEGTQTSGANVLTF. CDR3 in DNA: TGCAGCGTTGAAGGGACGCAGACCTCTGGGGCCAACGTCCTGACTTTC. V and J are TRBV29-1 and TRBJ2-6; D gene uncertain. The germline V gene has CDR1 SQVTM and CDR2 ANQGSEA. V shed 1 base and J shed 0 bases, with 10 bases lying between them. CDR3 length: 16 amino acids. Full variable domain (remainder filled in from reference TRBV29-1 and TRBJ2-6): SAVISQKPSRDICQRGTSLTIQCQVDSQVTMMFWYRQQPGQSLTLIATANQGSEATYESGFVIDKFPISRPNLTFSTLTVSNMSPEDSSIYLCSVEGTQTSGANVLTFGAGSRLTVL.